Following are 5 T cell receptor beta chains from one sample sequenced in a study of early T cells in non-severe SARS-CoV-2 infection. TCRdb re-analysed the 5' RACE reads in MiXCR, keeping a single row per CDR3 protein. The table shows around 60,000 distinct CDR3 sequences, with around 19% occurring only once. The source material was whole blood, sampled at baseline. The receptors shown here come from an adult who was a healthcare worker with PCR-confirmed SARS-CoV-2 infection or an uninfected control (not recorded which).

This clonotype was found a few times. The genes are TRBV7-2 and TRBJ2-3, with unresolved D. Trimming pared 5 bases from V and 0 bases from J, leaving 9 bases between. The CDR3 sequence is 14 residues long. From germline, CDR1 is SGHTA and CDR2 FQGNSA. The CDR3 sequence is CASSLQVSTDTQYF. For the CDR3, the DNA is TGTGCCAGCAGCCTTCAGGTTAGCACAGATACGCAGTATTTT. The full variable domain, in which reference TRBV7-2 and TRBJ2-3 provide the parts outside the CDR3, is GAGVSQSPSNKVTEKGKDVELRCDPISGHTALYWYRQSLGQGLEFLIYFQGNSAPDKSGLPSDRFSAERTGGSVSTLTIQRTQQEDSAVYLCASSLQVSTDTQYFGPGTRLTVL.

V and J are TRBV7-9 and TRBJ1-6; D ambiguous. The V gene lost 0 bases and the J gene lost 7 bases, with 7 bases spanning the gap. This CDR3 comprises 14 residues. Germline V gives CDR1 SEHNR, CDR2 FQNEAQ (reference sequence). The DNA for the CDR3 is TGTGCCAGCAGCTTAGCGCAGCCCAATTCACCCCTCCACTTT. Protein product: CASSLAQPNSPLHF.

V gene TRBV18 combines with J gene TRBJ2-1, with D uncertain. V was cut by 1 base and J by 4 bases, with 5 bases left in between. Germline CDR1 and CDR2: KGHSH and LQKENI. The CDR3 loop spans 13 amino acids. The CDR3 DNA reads TGTGCCAGCTCACCACGGGGTTACAATGAGCAGTTCTTC. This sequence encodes CASSPRGYNEQFF. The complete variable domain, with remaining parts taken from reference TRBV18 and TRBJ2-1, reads NAGVMQNPRHLVRRRGQEARLRCSPMKGHSHVYWYRQLPEEGLKFMVYLQKENIIDESGMPKERFSAEFPKEGPSILRIQQVVRGDSAAYFCASSPRGYNEQFFGPGTRLTVL.

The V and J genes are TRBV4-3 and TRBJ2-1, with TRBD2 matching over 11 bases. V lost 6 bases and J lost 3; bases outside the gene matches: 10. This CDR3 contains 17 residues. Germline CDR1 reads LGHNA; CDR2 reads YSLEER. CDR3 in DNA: TGCGCCAGCAGAGGTACGGCGGGGACTAGCGGCTACAATGAGCAGTTCTTC. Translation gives CASRGTAGTSGYNEQFF.

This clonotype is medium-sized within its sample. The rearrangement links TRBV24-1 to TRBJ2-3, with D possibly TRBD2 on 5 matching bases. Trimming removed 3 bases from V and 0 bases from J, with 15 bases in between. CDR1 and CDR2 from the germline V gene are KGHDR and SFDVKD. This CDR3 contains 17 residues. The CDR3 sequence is CATSDPGLTSSTDTQYF. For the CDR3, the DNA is TGTGCCACCAGTGATCCCGGACTCACGTCTAGCACAGATACGCAGTATTTT.